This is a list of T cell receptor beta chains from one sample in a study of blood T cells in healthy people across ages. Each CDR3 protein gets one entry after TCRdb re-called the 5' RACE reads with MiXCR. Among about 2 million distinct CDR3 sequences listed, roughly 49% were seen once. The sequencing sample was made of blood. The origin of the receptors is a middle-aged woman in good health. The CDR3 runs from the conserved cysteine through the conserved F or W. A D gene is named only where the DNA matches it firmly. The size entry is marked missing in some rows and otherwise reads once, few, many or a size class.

TGCGCCAGCAGCCAAGGAGTTACAGGCGAGACCCAGTACTTC | CASSQGVTGETQYF | few | - | TRBJ2-5 | TRBV4-3
TGCGCCAGCAGCCAAGGCTTGGGCGGCAGCTACGAGCAGTACTTC | CASSQGLGGSYEQYF | few | - | TRBJ2-7 | TRBV4-3
TGTGCCAGCAGTGTATTTAGGGGGGTGGCGGGCAATGAGCAGTTCTTC | CASSVFRGVAGNEQFF | - | - | TRBJ2-1 | TRBV6-1
TGTGCCACCAGTGATCCGAGAGGGCAGGGATACGATCCGCAGTATTTT | CATSDPRGQGYDPQYF | few | - | TRBJ2-3 | TRBV24-1
TGTGCCAGCAGCTTTAACAGCGGGGCCACTGAAGCTTTCTTT | CASSFNSGATEAFF | few | - | TRBJ1-1 | TRBV7-2
TGTGCCACCAGCAGAGATACAGAGAGGAACAATGAGCAGTTCTTC | CATSRDTERNNEQFF | - | - | TRBJ2-1 | TRBV15
TGCAGTGCTAGAGGAGGGGGGCCTGATCAGCCCCAGCATTTT | CSARGGGPDQPQHF | - | - | TRBJ1-5 | TRBV20-1
TGCAGCGGGGGAGGGGGCTCTGGGGCCAACGTCCTGACTTTC | CSGGGGSGANVLTF | - | - | TRBJ2-6 | TRBV20-1
TGTGCCAGCAGTTGGGACAGGGGGATGGAGGGCTACACCTTC | CASSWDRGMEGYTF | - | TRBD1 | TRBJ1-2 | TRBV6-6
TGTGCCAGCAGCCAAGATTATGCGGGGGAGTACTACGAGCAGTACTTC | CASSQDYAGEYYEQYF | - | TRBD2 | TRBJ2-7 | TRBV4-2
TGCGCCGGCAGCCAAAGCCGACAGACCTATGGCTACACCTTC | CAGSQSRQTYGYTF | - | - | TRBJ1-2 | TRBV4-1
TGTGCCATCTCGGGGATGGGGAATTCACCCCTCCACTTT | CAISGMGNSPLHF | - | - | TRBJ1-6 | TRBV28
TGTGCCAGCAGTGAAGGAGGGGGTGACACTGAGGCTTTCTTT | CASSEGGGDTEAFF | - | - | TRBJ1-1 | TRBV2
TGTGCCAGCAGCCACGGGCAGGGGGTCATAGATACGCAGTATTTT | CASSHGQGVIDTQYF | - | TRBD1 | TRBJ2-3 | TRBV13
TGTGCCAGCAGTTACTCCCTAGCTCCGGGGACAGATACGCAGTATTTT | CASSYSLAPGTDTQYF | - | - | TRBJ2-3 | TRBV6-2/TRBV6-3
TGCAGCGTTGAAGGTTTTGGGGACAGGGGAGGAACAGATACGCAGTATTTT | CSVEGFGDRGGTDTQYF | many | TRBD1 | TRBJ2-3 | TRBV29-1
TGTGCCAGCAGTACCTACAGGGGCTCTGGGGCCAACGTCCTGACTTTC | CASSTYRGSGANVLTF | - | TRBD1 | TRBJ2-6 | TRBV28
TGCAGTGCCCAGAGGACCCAGATACAAGAGACCCAGTACTTC | CSAQRTQIQETQYF | few | - | TRBJ2-5 | TRBV20-1
TGTGCCAGCAGCTCTCCGGGGAAAGAGACCCAGTACTTC | CASSSPGKETQYF | - | - | TRBJ2-5 | TRBV7-2
TGTGCCAGCAGCAGAGAGGGACGGAACACTGAAGCTTTCTTT | CASSREGRNTEAFF | - | - | TRBJ1-1 | TRBV6-5
TGCAGCGTTGCCGGCGGGAGGGAGGCCCAGTACTTC | CSVAGGREAQYF | - | TRBD2 | TRBJ2-7 | TRBV29-1
TGTGCCACAGGGGGCGTGACCTACGAGCAGTACTTC | CATGGVTYEQYF | - | TRBD1 | TRBJ2-7 | TRBV6-1
TGTGCCACCCCGGGACTAGGCATTAATGAGCAGTTCTTC | CATPGLGINEQFF | - | TRBD2 | TRBJ2-1 | TRBV6-1
TGTGCCAGCAGTACATGGACAGGGGGCGTTTACGAGCAGTACTTC | CASSTWTGGVYEQYF | - | TRBD1 | TRBJ2-7 | TRBV6-5
TGTGCCAGCAGCGGACTAGCAACTACAGAGACCCAGTACTTC | CASSGLATTETQYF | - | TRBD2 | TRBJ2-5 | TRBV9
TGCAGTGCCGCCCGGGGGGGGGAAGAGAACACTGAAGCTTTCTTT | CSAARGGEENTEAFF | - | - | TRBJ1-1 | TRBV20-1
TGTGCCAGCCGTGATCTCGGAGAAGCTAACTATGGCTACACCTTC | CASRDLGEANYGYTF | - | - | TRBJ1-2 | TRBV19
TGCGCCAGCAGCCAAATCGAGGGGGCAGATACGCAGTATTTT | CASSQIEGADTQYF | - | - | TRBJ2-3 | TRBV4-3
TGTGCCAGCAGCAATGACAGGGGGAGCTATAACTATGGCTACACCTTC | CASSNDRGSYNYGYTF | few | TRBD1 | TRBJ1-2 | TRBV5-6
TGTGCCAGCAGCGTAGGGGCGGCCAAAAACATTCAGTACTTC | CASSVGAAKNIQYF | few | - | TRBJ2-4 | TRBV9
TGTGCCAGCAGTTATTTGGGGGAAACTGAAGCTTTCTTT | CASSYLGETEAFF | few | - | TRBJ1-1 | TRBV6-5
TGCGCCAGCAGCCCGACACCCGGGGGGGCTGGGTATGAGCAGTTCTTC | CASSPTPGGAGYEQFF | - | TRBD2 | TRBJ2-1 | TRBV4-3
TGTGCCAGCAGCTTGGACCCGAACGGTGAGCAGTTCTTC | CASSLDPNGEQFF | many | - | TRBJ2-1 | TRBV5-5
TGTGCCAGCAGCCAGTTAAGGGCCGCTTCTATAGCCAAAAACATTCAGTACTTC | CASSQLRAASIAKNIQYF | - | - | TRBJ2-4 | TRBV3-1
TGTGCCAGCAATCCTGGGACCAGAGTGTATGGCTACACCTTC | CASNPGTRVYGYTF | - | - | TRBJ1-2 | TRBV7-9
TGTGCCACCATTAATGTACCTGGACAGTTTGATGGGAATCAGCCCCAGCATTTT | CATINVPGQFDGNQPQHF | - | - | TRBJ1-5 | TRBV15
TGCGCCAGCAGCCAAGTAAAAGGTGAAACCTACGAGCAGTACTTC | CASSQVKGETYEQYF | - | - | TRBJ2-7 | TRBV4-3
TGCAGTGCCGGGGTTAGAGGGGACTACGAGCAGTACTTC | CSAGVRGDYEQYF | few | - | TRBJ2-7 | TRBV20-1
TGTGCCATCAGTGTCACCGACAATCTGATCACTGAAGCTTTCTTT | CAISVTDNLITEAFF | - | - | TRBJ1-1 | TRBV10-3
TGTGCCAGCTCTCGGGGGCCCACCGGGGAGCTGTTTTTT | CASSRGPTGELFF | - | - | TRBJ2-2 | TRBV18
TGTGCCAGCACCTGGGGGGGTGATGGCTACAATGAGCAGTTCTTC | CASTWGGDGYNEQFF | - | TRBD2 | TRBJ2-1 | TRBV28
TGTGCCAGCAGCTTGCGATCCGTAACCTCTAGCACAGATACGCAGTATTTT | CASSLRSVTSSTDTQYF | - | - | TRBJ2-3 | TRBV5-5
TGCGCCAGCAGTGAAATCCCGAACACCGGGGAGCTGTTTTTT | CASSEIPNTGELFF | - | - | TRBJ2-2 | TRBV10-2
TGTGCCAGCAGTGAACGGTCGGGGGGGGGCGATAATGAGCAGTTCTTC | CASSERSGGGDNEQFF | once | TRBD2 | TRBJ2-1 | TRBV2
TGCGCCAGCAGCTTTGCCGGGACAGGGTACAATGAGCAGTTCTTC | CASSFAGTGYNEQFF | few | TRBD1 | TRBJ2-1 | TRBV5-1